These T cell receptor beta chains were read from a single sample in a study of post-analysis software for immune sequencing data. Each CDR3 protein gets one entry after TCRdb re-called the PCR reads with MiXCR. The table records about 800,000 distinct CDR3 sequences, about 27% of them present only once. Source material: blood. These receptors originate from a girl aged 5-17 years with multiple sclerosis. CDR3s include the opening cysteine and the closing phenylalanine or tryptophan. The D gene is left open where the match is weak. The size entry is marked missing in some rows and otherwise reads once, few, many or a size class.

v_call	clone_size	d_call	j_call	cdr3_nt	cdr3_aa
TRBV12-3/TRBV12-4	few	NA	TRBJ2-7	TGTGCCAGCAGTGTGTACAGGGAATCCGAGCAGTACTTC	CASSVYRESEQYF
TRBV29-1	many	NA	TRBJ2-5	TGCAGCGAACAGCGGGCCCAAGAGACCCAGTACTTC	CSEQRAQETQYF
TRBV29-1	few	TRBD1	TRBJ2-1	TGCAGCGTTGAATCCCGAGGACAGGCAATCACCCAGTTCTTC	CSVESRGQAITQFF
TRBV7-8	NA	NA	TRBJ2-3	TGTGCCAGCAGCCGCGGCGGGCAGAAGACAGATACGCAGTATTTT	CASSRGGQKTDTQYF
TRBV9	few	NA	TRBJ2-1	TGTGCCAGCAGCGTAGACCGAAGCTCCTACAATGAGCAGTTCTTC	CASSVDRSSYNEQFF
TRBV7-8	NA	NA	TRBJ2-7	TGTGCCAGCAGCTTAGAGGGACGGACCACCTACGAGCAGTACTTC	CASSLEGRTTYEQYF
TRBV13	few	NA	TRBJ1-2	TGTGCCAGCAGCTCGGGACGGACACACTCATTTTATGGCTACACCTTC	CASSSGRTHSFYGYTF
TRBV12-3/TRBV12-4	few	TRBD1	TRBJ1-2	TGTGCCAGCAGTTTAGCCACAGGGGCCTCGTATGGCTACACCTTC	CASSLATGASYGYTF
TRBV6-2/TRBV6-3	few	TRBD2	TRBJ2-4	TGTGCCAGCAGTTTGGGTCGGGAGGGGAATGAGCAGTACTTC	CASSLGREGNEQYF
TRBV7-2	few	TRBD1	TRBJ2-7	TGTGCCAGCACCCCCTGGGTTCGGGCAGGGGGCTACGAGCAGTACTTC	CASTPWVRAGGYEQYF
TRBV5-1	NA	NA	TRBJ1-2	TGCGCCAGCAGCTTGCTGGGGTACGACGGCTACACCTTC	CASSLLGYDGYTF
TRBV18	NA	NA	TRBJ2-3	TGTGCCAGCTCACCACTCGGGGAAAGGGAGACAGATACGCAGTATTTT	CASSPLGERETDTQYF
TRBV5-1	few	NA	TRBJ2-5	TGCGCCAGCAGCTCAAAGACAGGCCAAGAGACCCAGTACTTC	CASSSKTGQETQYF
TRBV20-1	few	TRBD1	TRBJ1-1	TGCAGTGCTAGAGATGTGAAGAGGACAGGGGGTGCCACTGAAGCTTTCTTT	CSARDVKRTGGATEAFF
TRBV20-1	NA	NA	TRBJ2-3	TGCAGTGCGGCGACGTCGGATACGCAGTATTTT	CSAATSDTQYF
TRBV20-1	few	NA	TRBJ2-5	TGCAGTGCTAGAGATGGAGGGGGTGGTCAAGAGACCCAGTACTTC	CSARDGGGGQETQYF
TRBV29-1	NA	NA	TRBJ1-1	TGCAGCGTGGCCCCCCAGGGAATAAACACTGAAGCTTTCTTT	CSVAPQGINTEAFF
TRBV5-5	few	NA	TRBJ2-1	TGTGCCAGCAGCCTCCCAAAGGAGGTTAACAATGAGCAGTTCTTC	CASSLPKEVNNEQFF
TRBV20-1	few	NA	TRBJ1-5	TGCAGTGCCAAGTCCGGGACAAATAATCAGCCCCAGCATTTT	CSAKSGTNNQPQHF
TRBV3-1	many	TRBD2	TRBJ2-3	TGTGCCAGCAGCCAAGAGCTAGCGGATGTCACAGATACGCAGTATTTT	CASSQELADVTDTQYF
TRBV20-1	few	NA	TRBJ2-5	TGCAGTGCTAGTGTGGCGGTATCCTTTGGGGAGCAGTACTTC	CSASVAVSFGEQYF
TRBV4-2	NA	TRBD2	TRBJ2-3	TGTGCCAGCAGCCATGACGTCGCTAGCGGGAACGCAGATACGCAGTATTTT	CASSHDVASGNADTQYF
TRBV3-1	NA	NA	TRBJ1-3	TGTGCCAGCAGCCAAAATTCAGCCGGAAACACCATATATTTT	CASSQNSAGNTIYF
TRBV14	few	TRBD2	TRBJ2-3	TGTGCCAGCAGCCATGGGACTATGACAGATACGCAGTATTTT	CASSHGTMTDTQYF
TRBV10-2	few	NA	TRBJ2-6	TGCGCCAGCAGTGGGACCATCTCTGGGGCCAACGTCCTGACTTTC	CASSGTISGANVLTF
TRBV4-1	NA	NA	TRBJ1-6	TGCGCCAGCAGCCAGTTAGGGAGCTCCTATAATTCACCCCTCCACTTT	CASSQLGSSYNSPLHF
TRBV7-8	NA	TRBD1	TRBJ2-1	TGTGCCAGCAGCTTAGGACACCGGGACAGGGGACGAGAGCAGTTCTTC	CASSLGHRDRGREQFF
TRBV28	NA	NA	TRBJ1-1	TGTGCCAGCGGCAGGGGCCATTACGTTGCTGAAGCTTTCTTT	CASGRGHYVAEAFF
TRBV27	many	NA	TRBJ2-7	TGTGCCAGCAGTTTTGGGGTAGCAGGGGAGCAGTACTTC	CASSFGVAGEQYF
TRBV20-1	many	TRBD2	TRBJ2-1	TGCAGTGCTAGGCCACTAGCGGGATCCTACAATGAGCAGTTCTTC	CSARPLAGSYNEQFF
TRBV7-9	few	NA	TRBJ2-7	TGTGCCAGCAGCTTACGCAGGGATCTTTTAGACGAGCAGTACTTC	CASSLRRDLLDEQYF
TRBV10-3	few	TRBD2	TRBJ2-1	TGTGCCACGGGACTAGCGGGAGGTCCTCCGAACAATGAGCAGTTCTTC	CATGLAGGPPNNEQFF
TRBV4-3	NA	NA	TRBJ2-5	TGCGCCAGCAGCCAATCGGGGGCAGGGCAAGAGACCCAGTACTTC	CASSQSGAGQETQYF
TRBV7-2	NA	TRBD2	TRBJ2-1	TGTGCCAGCAGCCCCGGGACTAGCCGAGGGGATGAGCAGTTCTTC	CASSPGTSRGDEQFF
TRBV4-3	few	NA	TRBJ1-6	TGCGCCAGCAGCCAAGATAAGAAGGGAAGAAAGTCACCCCTCCACTTT	CASSQDKKGRKSPLHF
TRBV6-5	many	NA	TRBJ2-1	TGTGCCAGCACCGGGGTGGGTGAGCAGTTCTTC	CASTGVGEQFF
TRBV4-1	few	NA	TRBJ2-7	TGCGCCAGCAGCCAACAGACAGGTCGCTACGAGCAGTACTTC	CASSQQTGRYEQYF
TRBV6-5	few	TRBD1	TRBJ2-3	TGTGCCAGCAGCCTCGTGGGACAGGGGGCGAGAGATACGCAGTATTTT	CASSLVGQGARDTQYF
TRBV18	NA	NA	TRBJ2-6	TGTGCCAGCTCACCGGAAGGGCTCTCTGGGGCCAACGTCCTGACTTTC	CASSPEGLSGANVLTF
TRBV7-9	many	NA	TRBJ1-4	TGTGCCAGCAGCTTAGTCCTTTCGGGTCTTGGGAATGAAAAACTGTTTTTT	CASSLVLSGLGNEKLFF